What follows is one T cell receptor (beta chain) and its context. Its antigen target is currently unknown. No qualities accompany the bases; no much larger clone lies one base away. The sample comes from a study of blood T cell repertoires in COVID-19 (dated by TCRdb to the early 2020s). With regard to the full study: Samples covering the acute and convalescent phases of COVID-19 were provided by collaborators in the United States, Italy and Spain. The material from the prospective study consisted of cDNA or gDNA derived from T cells, B-cell-depleted T cells, or PBMCs. Deeply sampled blood TCRbeta repertoires from subjects exposed to, actively infected with, or recovered from COVID-19 were included in the dataset. The repertoires were released in a freely available public database meant as a resource for research on the immune response to SARS-CoV-2. The samples were drawn from two sources: the first 160 participants of the ongoing ImmuneRACE study, and fewer than 1,500 subjects contributed by 6 global collaborators. The sample metadata nearly always contained a de-identified subject ID, COVID-19 status, age in years and sex. Where HLA class I and class II types were available, the types were taken from metadata supplied by the sample provider, not from assay-based typing.

V loses 3 bases, J loses 0 bases, and the germline ends lie 11 bases apart. From the cysteine up to the phenylalanine, the CDR3 has a length of 15 residues. Just CDR3 DNA is preserved here, 45 bases in frame from base 1. The germline V gene supplies CDR1 MDHEN and CDR2 SYDVKM. Collaborating institutions collected whole blood in K2EDTA tubes following their own protocols. Collaborator samples were shipped for TCRbeta analysis as frozen whole blood, isolated PBMCs, or DNA extracted from either sample type. TCRbeta CDR3 regions were amplified from genomic DNA using the immunoSEQ Assay, a bias-controlled multiplex PCR. In the source study's methods: Nucleated cell counts per sample were estimated from amplification of reference gene primers within the assay. To quantify the absolute abundance of each unique TCRbeta CDR3 rearrangement, sequence reads were collapsed and filtered. For each sample, productive Simpson clonality was calculated as the square root of Simpson's diversity index over productive rearrangements. TCRdb's version of the immuneACCESS table is confined to in-frame rearrangements and falls short of the full clone set. An unresolved V gene accounts for under half of the shortfall where checked; the remainder is of unknown origin. The DNA gave D and trimming, while V, J and clone size come from that table. The sample data list approximately 260,000 clones, and roughly 80% of these were observed just once. The ten largest clones capture more than 8% of the sample.

Overall study outcomes, separate from this receptor: Clinical and demographic metadata were provided uncurated, with the amount varying by source and participant.

The sample consisted of peripheral blood. This sequence uses TRBV28 and TRBJ1-1; a tentative D match to TRBD1 spans 5 bases. This TCR derives from a woman older than 75 with acute or convalescent COVID-19. The DNA is as follows: TGTGCCAGCAGTTTGGGGGGAAATATGAACACTGAAGCTTTCTTT. Its protein is CASSLGGNMNTEAFF.